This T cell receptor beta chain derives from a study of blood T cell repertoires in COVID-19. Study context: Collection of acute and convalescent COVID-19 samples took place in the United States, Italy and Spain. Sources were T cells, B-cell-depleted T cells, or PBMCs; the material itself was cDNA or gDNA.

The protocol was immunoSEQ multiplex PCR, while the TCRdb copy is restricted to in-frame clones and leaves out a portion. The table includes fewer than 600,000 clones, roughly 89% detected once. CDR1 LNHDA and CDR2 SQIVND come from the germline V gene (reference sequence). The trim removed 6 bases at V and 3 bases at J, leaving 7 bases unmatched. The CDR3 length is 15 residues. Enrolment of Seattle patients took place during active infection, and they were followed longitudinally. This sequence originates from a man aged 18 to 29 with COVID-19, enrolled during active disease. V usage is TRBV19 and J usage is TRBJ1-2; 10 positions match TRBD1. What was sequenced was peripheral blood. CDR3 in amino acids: CASRWGTGEDYGYTF. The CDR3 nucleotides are TGTGCCAGTAGATGGGGGACAGGGGAGGACTATGGCTACACCTTC.